This paragraph reports one T cell receptor beta chain. Its target is unknown. CDR3 length: 16 amino acids. The V gene end was trimmed by 5 bases and the J gene end by 3 bases; junction bases not matched to a gene: 10. The germline CDR1 and CDR2 sequences are MDHEN and SYDVKM. PCR primers comprised 60 Vbeta and 13 Jbeta primers. TCRdb's copy holds only in-frame clones and misses some; the assay was immunoSEQ multiplex PCR. The data show about 110,000 clones, approximately 83% seen once. This entry is derived from a study of cytomegalovirus exposure and HLA in healthy donors. Study-wide results and caveats: A later analysis reportedly found that, within productive TCRs, an Asian-associated ancestry cluster had fewer N-insertions than the mean observed across the roughly 690 donors. The authors later found most CMV-associated TCR beta chains appeared HLA-restricted.

Sequencing input: PBMCs. The chain recombines TRBV28 with TRBJ2-7, with TRBD2 matching over 10 bases. This sequence originates from a man in his forties or fifties in good health and CMV-seronegative. This CDR3 reads CASSLPERGGRYEQYF. The CDR3 region has the DNA TGTGCCAGCAGTCTCCCCGAGCGGGGGGGACGCTACGAGCAGTACTTC.